This TCR beta chain was observed in a study of OX40 agonist ivuxolimab in advanced cancers. At the level of the study: Patients were treated with ivuxolimab, an agonistic anti-OX40 (CD134) antibody. The mean age was approximately 60 years, ranging from about 20 to 85, with over 70% of participants male. Overall study results and limits: The authors also found low normalized T-cell clonal expansion in some nonresponders. Mean expanded clone counts were higher in CD8+ than CD4+ T cells.

Clones were sequenced by immunoSEQ multiplex PCR, and TCRdb holds only the in-frame ones, with some missing. The sample has around 34,000 clones; about 82% are singletons. Germline V gene data show CDR1 as MGHRA and CDR2 as YSYEKL. The CDR3 is made up of 13 amino acids. Trimming removed 4 bases at V and 6 bases at J, with 13 bases between. This clone rates as medium-sized. Its antigen is unknown. This specimen includes other DNA sequences encoding the same CDR3. J is TRBJ2-7 and V is TRBV4-1; D possibly corresponds to TRBD2 (5 bases). The receptor's source is an adult with an advanced solid tumor such as melanoma, head and neck, liver or kidney cancer. Material: CD4+ or CD8+ T cells sorted from blood, obtained in a trial of the OX40 agonist ivuxolimab. The CDR3 region is CASSPEGVGEQYF. In DNA form, the CDR3 reads TGCGCCAGCAGCCCCGAGGGAGTCGGCGAGCAGTACTTC.